This entry describes one T cell receptor (beta chain). Sequencing was performed with immunoSEQ multiplex PCR; in TCRdb, only in-frame clones are kept and a portion is missing. This table has roughly 70,000 clones, around 90% appearing once. The sample is drawn from a study of T cell clones after liver transplantation. Study at large: In this trial, immunosuppression withdrawal was attempted within 2 years of liver transplant.

The CDR3 totals 11 residues. Deletions cut 6 bases from V and 8 bases from J, with 13 bases between. Germline V gene lookup returns CDR1 DFQATT and CDR2 SNEGSKA (reference sequence). This clonotype originated in a human donor who received a liver transplant. The chain combines TRBV20-1 with TRBJ1-2; D may be TRBD1 (5 bases). This specimen was CD4+ T cells from blood, taken before liver transplant. In DNA, the CDR3 is TGCAGTGCCCTCAGGGAGGGGGGCTACACCTTC. Translation: CSALREGGYTF.